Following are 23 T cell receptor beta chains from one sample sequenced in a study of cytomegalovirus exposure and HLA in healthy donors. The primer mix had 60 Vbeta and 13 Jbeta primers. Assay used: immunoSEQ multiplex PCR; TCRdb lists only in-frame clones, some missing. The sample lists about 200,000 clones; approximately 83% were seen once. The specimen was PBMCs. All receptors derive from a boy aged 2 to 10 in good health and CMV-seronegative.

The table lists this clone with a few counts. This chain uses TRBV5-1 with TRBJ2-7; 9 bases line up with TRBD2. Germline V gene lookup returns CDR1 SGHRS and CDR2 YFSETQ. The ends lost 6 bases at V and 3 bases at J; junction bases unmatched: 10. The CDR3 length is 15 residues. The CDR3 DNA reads TGCGCCAGCACCCCGACTAGCGGTACCGTCTACGAGCAGTACTTC. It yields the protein CASTPTSGTVYEQYF.

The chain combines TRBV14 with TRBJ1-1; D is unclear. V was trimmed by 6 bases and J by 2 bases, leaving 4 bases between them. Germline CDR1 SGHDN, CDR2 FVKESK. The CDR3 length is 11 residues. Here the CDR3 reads CASSPNTEAFF. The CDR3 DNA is TGTGCCAGCAGTCCAAACACTGAAGCTTTCTTT.

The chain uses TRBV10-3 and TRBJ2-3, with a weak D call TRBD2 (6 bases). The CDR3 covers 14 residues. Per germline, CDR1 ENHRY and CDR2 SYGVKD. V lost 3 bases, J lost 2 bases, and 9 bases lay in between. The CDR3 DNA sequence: TGTGCCATCAGTGAATGGCGGGACACAGATACGCAGTATTTT. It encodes CAISEWRDTDTQYF.

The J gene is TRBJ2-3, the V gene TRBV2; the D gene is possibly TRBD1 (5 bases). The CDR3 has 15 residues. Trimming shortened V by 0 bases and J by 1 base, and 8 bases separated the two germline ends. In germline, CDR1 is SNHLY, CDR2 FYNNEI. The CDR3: CASSEADRRTDTQYF. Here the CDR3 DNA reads TGTGCCAGCAGTGAAGCTGACAGACGCACAGATACGCAGTATTTT.

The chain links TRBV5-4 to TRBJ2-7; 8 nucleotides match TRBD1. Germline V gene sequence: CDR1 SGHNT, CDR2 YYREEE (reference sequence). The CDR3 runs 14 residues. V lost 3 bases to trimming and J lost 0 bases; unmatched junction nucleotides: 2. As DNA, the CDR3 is TGTGCCAGCAGCTCACAGGGGGGCTCCTACGAGCAGTACTTC. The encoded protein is CASSSQGGSYEQYF.

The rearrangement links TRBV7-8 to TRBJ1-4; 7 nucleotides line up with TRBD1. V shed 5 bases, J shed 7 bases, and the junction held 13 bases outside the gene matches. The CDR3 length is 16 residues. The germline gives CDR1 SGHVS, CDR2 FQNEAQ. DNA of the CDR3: TGTGCCAGCAGCCCACGGTTGAACAGGGGCTTTGAAAAACTGTTTTTT. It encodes CASSPRLNRGFEKLFF.

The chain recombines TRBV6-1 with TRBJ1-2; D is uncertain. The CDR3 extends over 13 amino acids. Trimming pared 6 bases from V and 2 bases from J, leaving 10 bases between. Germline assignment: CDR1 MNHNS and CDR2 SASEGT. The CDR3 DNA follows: TGTGCCAGCAGCTCAGACGGGAACTATGGCTACACCTTC. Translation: CASSSDGNYGYTF.

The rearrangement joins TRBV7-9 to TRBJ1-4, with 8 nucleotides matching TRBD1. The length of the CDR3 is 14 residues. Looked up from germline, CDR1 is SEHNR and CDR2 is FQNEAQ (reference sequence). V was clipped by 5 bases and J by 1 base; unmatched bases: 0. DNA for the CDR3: TGTGCCAGCAGCGGACAGGGAACTAATGAAAAACTGTTTTTT. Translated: CASSGQGTNEKLFF.

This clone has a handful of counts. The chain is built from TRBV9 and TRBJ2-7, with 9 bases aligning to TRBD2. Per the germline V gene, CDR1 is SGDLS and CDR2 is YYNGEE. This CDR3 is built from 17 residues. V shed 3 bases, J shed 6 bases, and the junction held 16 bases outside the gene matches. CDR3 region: CASSANGGLARGGEQYF. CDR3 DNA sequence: TGTGCCAGCAGCGCCAATGGGGGACTAGCCCGGGGCGGCGAGCAGTACTTC.

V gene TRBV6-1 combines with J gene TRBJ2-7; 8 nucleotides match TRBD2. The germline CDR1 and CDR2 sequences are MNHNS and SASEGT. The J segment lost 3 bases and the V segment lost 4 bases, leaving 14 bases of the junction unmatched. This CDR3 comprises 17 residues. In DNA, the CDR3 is TGTGCCAGCAGTGTAGCTGGGACTAGTCCTCCTATCTACGAGCAGTACTTC. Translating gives CASSVAGTSPPIYEQYF.

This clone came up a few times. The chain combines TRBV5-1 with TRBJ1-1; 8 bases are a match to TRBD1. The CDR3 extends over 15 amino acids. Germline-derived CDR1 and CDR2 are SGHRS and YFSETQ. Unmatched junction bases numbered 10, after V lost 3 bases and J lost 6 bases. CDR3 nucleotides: TGCGCCAGCAGCTGGAGACAGGGGTTAGGCGCTGAAGCTTTCTTT. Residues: CASSWRQGLGAEAFF.

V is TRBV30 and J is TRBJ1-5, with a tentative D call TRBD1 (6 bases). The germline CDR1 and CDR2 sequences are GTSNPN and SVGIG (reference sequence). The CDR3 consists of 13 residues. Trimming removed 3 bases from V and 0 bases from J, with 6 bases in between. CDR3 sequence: CAWRGGSNQPQHF. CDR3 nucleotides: TGTGCCTGGAGAGGGGGTAGCAATCAGCCCCAGCATTTT.

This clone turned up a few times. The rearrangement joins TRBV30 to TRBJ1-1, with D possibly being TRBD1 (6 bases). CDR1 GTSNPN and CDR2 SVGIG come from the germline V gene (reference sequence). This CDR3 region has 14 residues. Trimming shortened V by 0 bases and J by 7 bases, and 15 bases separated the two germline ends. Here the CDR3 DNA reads TGTGCCTGGAGTGTGGACCGGGGGGCAGGTGAAGCTTTCTTT. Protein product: CAWSVDRGAGEAFF.

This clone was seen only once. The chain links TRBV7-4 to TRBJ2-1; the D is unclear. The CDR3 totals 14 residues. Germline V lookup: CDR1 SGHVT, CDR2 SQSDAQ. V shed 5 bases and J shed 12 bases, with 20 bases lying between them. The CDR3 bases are TGTGCCAGCAGCCACACTCCCCCCGAGGTAAGGCAGTTCTTC. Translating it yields CASSHTPPEVRQFF.

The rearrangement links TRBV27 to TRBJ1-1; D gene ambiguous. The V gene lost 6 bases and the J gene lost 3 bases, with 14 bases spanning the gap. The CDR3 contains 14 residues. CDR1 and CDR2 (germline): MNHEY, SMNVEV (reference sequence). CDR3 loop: CASSLLADYTEAFF. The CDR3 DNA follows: TGTGCCAGCAGCCTCTTGGCGGATTACACTGAAGCTTTCTTT.

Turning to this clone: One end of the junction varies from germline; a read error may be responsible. The CDR3 region is CASSLASGIADF. As DNA, the CDR3 is TGTGCCAGCAGCTTGGCTAGCGGGATCGCGGACTTC. The rearrangement joins TRBV7-9 to TRBJ2-7; 9 bases are a match to TRBD2. The CDR3 has 12 amino acids. Germline V gene data show CDR1 as SEHNR and CDR2 as FQNEAQ (reference sequence).

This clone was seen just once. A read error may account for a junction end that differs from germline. CDR3 region: CASSLVPTSGGAGTGELFF. Here the CDR3 DNA reads TGTGCTAGCAGCTTAGTACCCACTAGCGGGGGGGCGGGCACCGGGGAGCTGTTTTTT. The V call is TRBV7-7, the J call TRBJ2-2; 13 positions agree with TRBD2. Germline-derived CDR1 and CDR2 are SSHAT and FNYEAQ (reference sequence). There are 19 residues in the CDR3. The variable domain in full, completed from reference TRBV7-7 and TRBJ2-2, reads GAGVSQSPRYKVTKRGQDVTLRCDPISSHATLYWYQQALGQGPEFLTYFNYEAQPDKSGLPSDRFSAERPEGSISTLTIQRTEQRDSAMYRCASSLVPTSGGAGTGELFFGEGSRLTVL.

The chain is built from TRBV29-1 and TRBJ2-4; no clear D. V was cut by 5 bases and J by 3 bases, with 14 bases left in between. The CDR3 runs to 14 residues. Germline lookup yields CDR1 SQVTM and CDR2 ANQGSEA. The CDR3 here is CSVSARQNKNIQYF. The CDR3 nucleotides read TGCAGCGTTTCGGCCCGACAAAACAAAAACATTCAGTACTTC.

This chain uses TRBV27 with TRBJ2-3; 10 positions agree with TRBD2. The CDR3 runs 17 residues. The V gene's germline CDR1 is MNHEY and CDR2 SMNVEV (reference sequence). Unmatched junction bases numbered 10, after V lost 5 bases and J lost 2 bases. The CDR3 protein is CASSIPSGGTYTDTQYF. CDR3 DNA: TGTGCCAGCAGTATTCCTAGCGGGGGAACCTACACAGATACGCAGTATTTT.

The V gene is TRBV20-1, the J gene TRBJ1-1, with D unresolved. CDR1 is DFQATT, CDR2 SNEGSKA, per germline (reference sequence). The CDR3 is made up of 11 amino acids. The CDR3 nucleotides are TGCAGCCCGGCTTTCGGGACTGAAGCTTTCTTT. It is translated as CSPAFGTEAFF.

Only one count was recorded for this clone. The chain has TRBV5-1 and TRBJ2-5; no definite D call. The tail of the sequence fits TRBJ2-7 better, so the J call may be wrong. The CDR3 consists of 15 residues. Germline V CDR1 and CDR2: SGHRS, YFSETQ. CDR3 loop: CASSLDMKSSYEQYF. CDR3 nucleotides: TGCGCCAGCAGCTTGGATATGAAAAGCTCCTACGAGCAGTACTTC.

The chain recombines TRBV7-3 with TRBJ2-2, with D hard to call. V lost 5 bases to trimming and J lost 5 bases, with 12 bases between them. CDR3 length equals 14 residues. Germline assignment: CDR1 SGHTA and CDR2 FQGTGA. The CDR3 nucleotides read TGTGCCAGCAGCCCCACTGTTGTAACCGGGGAGCTGTTTTTT. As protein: CASSPTVVTGELFF.

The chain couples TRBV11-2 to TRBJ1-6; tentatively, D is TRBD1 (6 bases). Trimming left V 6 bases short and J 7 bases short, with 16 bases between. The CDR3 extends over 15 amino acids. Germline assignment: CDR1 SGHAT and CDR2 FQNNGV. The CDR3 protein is CASSRTGNSNSPLHF. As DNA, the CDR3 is TGTGCCAGCAGTCGCACAGGGAATTCAAATTCACCCCTCCACTTT.